One TCR beta chain is described in this entry. These data come from a study of blood T cell repertoires in COVID-19. Study processing details: Amplification from reference gene primers served as the basis for estimated nucleated cell counts. Here immunoSEQ multiplex PCR was the method, and the copy in TCRdb shows in-frame clones only, minus some. Clone size and the V and J calls come from that table; the DNA yielded D and trimming. Altogether a few hundred thousand clones are present, more than 75% being singletons, with the ten largest covering around 1.9%. This CDR3 is built from 16 residues. Trimming pared 0 bases from V and 1 base from J, leaving 11 bases between. CDR1 and CDR2 from the germline V gene are SGHRS and YFSETQ.

This clonotype was obtained from a man aged 35-49 years in a cohort exposed to, infected with or recovered from COVID-19 (not recorded which). V and J are TRBV5-1 and TRBJ1-5; D is uncertain. Sequenced sample: PBMCs or T cells enriched from blood (not recorded which). As DNA, the CDR3 is TGCGCCAGCAGCTTGGGTGGTTCCAGGAGCAATCAGCCCCAGCATTTT. This gives the protein CASSLGGSRSNQPQHF.